The entry below describes one T cell receptor beta chain. Profiling relied on immunoSEQ multiplex PCR, and the TCRdb table lists in-frame clones only, not all of them. Among approximately 82,000 clones listed, around 81% were seen once. These data originate in a study of radiotherapy plus CTLA-4 blockade in lung cancer. Germline lookup yields CDR1 LGHNA and CDR2 YSLEER. This CDR3 spans 18 amino acids. V shed 4 bases and J shed 2 bases, with 24 bases lying between them. Ipilimumab-mediated CTLA-4 blockade plus focal radiation was given to patients having chemo-refractory metastatic non-small-cell lung cancer.

This rearrangement joins TRBV4-3 to TRBJ2-7; D possibly corresponds to TRBD1 (5 bases). This sequence originates from a human donor with non-small cell lung cancer that progressed on radiotherapy plus ipilimumab. The sample in question was peripheral blood, obtained from a patient treated with radiotherapy plus ipilimumab. In DNA, the CDR3 is TGCGCCAGCAGCCCCCCCGTGGGGCACCCGATCTATACCTACGAGCAGTACTTC. This translates into CASSPPVGHPIYTYEQYF.